The 11 T cell receptor beta chains below all came from one sample that was sequenced in a study of metastatic and nonmetastatic thyroid tumors (dated by TCRdb to the early 2020s). Libraries were prepared through PCR. These reads were obtained on an Illumina HiSeq 4000. TCRdb reprocessing: public reads trimmed at Q25 with fastp, clones called with MiXCR, in-frame beta chains kept. This sample comprises fewer than 50,000 clones, under 20% of them detected only once. The ten largest account for about 20% of the sample. No treatment had been received by any patient before thyroid surgery. Sequenced input: blood. The receptor set was obtained from a female donor with papillary thyroid cancer or a benign thyroid nodule (not recorded which). Some clones in this sample may be carry-over from other donors' samples.

This clone has a count of ten or more. The genes are TRBV5-1 and TRBJ2-1, with TRBD2 identical over 12 bases. The length of the CDR3 is 15 residues. Trimming cost V 0 bases and J 7 bases; bases outside gene matches: 2. CDR1 and CDR2 (germline): SGHRS, YFSETQ. This chain's CDR3 is CASSLGLAGVNEQFF. The CDR3 coding sequence is TGCGCCAGCAGCTTGGGACTAGCGGGAGTAAATGAGCAGTTCTTC.

There are many counts of this clone. The rearrangement uses TRBV6-1 and TRBJ1-1; D may be TRBD1 (5 bases). Between the trimmed V and J ends, which lost 4 bases and 1 base, there was a span of 10 bases. There are 14 residues in the CDR3. Germline V lookup: CDR1 MNHNS, CDR2 SASEGT. CDR3 coding DNA: TGTGCCAGCAGTGGGGAGGGGAGGAACACTGAAGCTTTCTTT. Its protein is CASSGEGRNTEAFF.

This clone was detected ten times or more. The chain is built from TRBV5-1 and TRBJ1-6; D is undetermined. The germline V gene has CDR1 SGHRS and CDR2 YFSETQ. The CDR3 contains 13 residues. V was shortened by 4 bases and J by 10 bases, with 12 bases between the two germline ends. The CDR3 coding sequence is TGCGCCAGCAGCCCCCTTGGGGAGTCACCCCTCCACTTT. Protein sequence: CASSPLGESPLHF.

This clone has more than one count but fewer than ten. The conserved final phenylalanine or tryptophan is absent from the CDR3, which likely points to a read error. This sequence joins TRBV6-5 and TRBJ1-2; D is unclear. This CDR3 has 15 residues. The germline CDR1 and CDR2 sequences are MNHEY and SVGAGI. Here the CDR3 DNA reads TGTGCCAGCAGTGACTCGACGGAGGTGGGTTATGGCTACACCCTC. Translation gives CASSDSTEVGYGYTL.

The chain couples TRBV28 to TRBJ2-6; D gene ambiguous. Trimming removed 5 bases from V and 11 bases from J, with 16 bases in between. Germline CDR1 reads MDHEN; CDR2 reads SYDVKM. The CDR3 covers 14 residues. This CDR3 is CASSPRSSGDVLTF. CDR3 nucleotide sequence: TGTGCCAGCAGTCCCAGGTCTTCAGGTGACGTCCTGACTTTC.

In its sample, this clone was seen many times. The CDR3, as DNA: TGTGCCAGCAGTTTAAGTCACTTATCTAGCGGGAGGTCCAGGGACACCGGGGAGCTGTTTTTT. Translation gives CASSLSHLSSGRSRDTGELFF. V gene TRBV27 combines with J gene TRBJ2-2, with 11 nucleotides matching TRBD2. The CDR3 spans 21 residues. Losses at the gene ends were 2 bases for V and 3 bases for J; bases not matched to a gene: 17. Germline V lookup: CDR1 MNHEY, CDR2 SMNVEV (reference sequence).

This clone was observed a few times. A read error may explain this, as a much larger clone is one base away. The V gene is TRBV3-1, the J gene TRBJ2-7; D perhaps matches TRBD1 (5 bases). Trimming took 6 bases from V and 3 from J, leaving 15 bases between them. Germline CDR1 is LGHDT and CDR2 is YNNKEL (reference sequence). The CDR3 runs 14 residues. The CDR3 bases are TGTGCCAGCAGATGGGGCACTAACTACTACGAGCAGTACTTC. It yields the protein CASRWGTNYYEQYF.

As regards this clone: This may be a read error: a much more frequent sequence differs by one nucleotide. The chain joins TRBV7-3 to TRBJ2-3; a weak D match, TRBD2 (6 bases). This CDR3 comprises 17 residues. Between the trimmed V and J ends, which lost 2 bases and 3 bases, there was a span of 18 bases. Germline CDR1 and CDR2: SGHTA and FQGTGA. The CDR3 DNA reads as TGTGCCAGCAGCTTATGGGCCGAATCGGGAGCGACAGATACGCAGTATTTT. Its translation is CASSLWAESGATDTQYF.

Worth noting for this clone: Given a much more abundant clone one base away, this may be a read error. The chain is built from TRBV4-2 and TRBJ2-3; 12 positions match TRBD2. CDR3 length equals 17 residues. The V segment lost 0 bases and the J segment 5 bases; nucleotides outside the gene matches: 6. Germline V CDR1 and CDR2: LGHNA, YNFKEQ. CDR3 amino acids: CASSQEPGLAGRDTQYF. The CDR3 bases are TGTGCCAGCAGCCAAGAACCGGGACTAGCGGGCCGAGATACGCAGTATTTT.

The J gene is TRBJ2-2, the V gene TRBV11-2; a weak D match, TRBD2 (6 bases). Germline V gene lookup returns CDR1 SGHAT and CDR2 FQNNGV. V was shortened by 5 bases and J by 14 bases, with 24 bases between the two germline ends. The CDR3 spans 15 residues. In nucleotides, the CDR3 is TGTGCCAGCAGCCCTGGTGGGGGGAACACCGGGTATCTGTTTTTT. It codes for CASSPGGGNTGYLFF.

This clone is termed medium-sized (0.01 to 0.1%). V is TRBV6-5 and J is TRBJ2-1; D is unresolved. CDR1 and CDR2 (germline): MNHEY, SVGAGI. V was pared by 0 bases and J by 9 bases, with 9 bases between. The CDR3 runs to 13 residues. The CDR3 nucleotides are TGTGCCAGCAGTTACTCCCGGATCGGTGAGCAGTTCTTC. It translates to CASSYSRIGEQFF.